The entry below gives a single T cell receptor (beta chain) sequence along with its context. Only patients with CD8+CD57+ cell expansion on flow cytometry were chosen for sequencing. Each patient gave a blood sample that was collected before any therapy had been received. The entry originates in a study of CD8+CD57+ T cells in acquired aplastic anemia. Looking at the study overall: Across the sorted CD4+ and CD8+ cells, DNA amounts averaged 3.2 ug.

The CDR3 is 13 amino acids. Germline V gene lookup returns CDR1 MGHDK and CDR2 SYGVNS. V lost 4 bases and J lost 7, with 11 bases in between. Genomic DNA acted as the template from which TCR beta VDJ combination and CDR3 sequence profiling were carried out. TCRdb independently ran MiXCR on the reads; one entry per CDR3 protein. The data hold under 200,000 distinct CDR3 sequences, with under 55% observed a single time. The material sequenced was sorted CD4+, CD8+, or CD8+CD57+ T cells (not recorded which) from PBMCs. The rearrangement joins TRBV25-1 to TRBJ1-5; TRBD1 might be the D (5 bases). The TCR was taken from a human donor with aplastic anemia. The CDR3 DNA reads TGTGCCAGCAGTGTGGGGGGGTGGCAGCCCCAGCATTTT. Translated: CASSVGGWQPQHF.